The 2 T cell receptor beta chains below were found in one sample sequenced in a study of T cell changes during pregnancy in multiple sclerosis. Assay: immunoSEQ multiplex PCR; the TCRdb copy retains only in-frame clones and omits some. The repertoire holds 25,000 to 40,000 clones, with 91% as singletons. Source: CD8+ T cells from peripheral blood mononuclear cells, taken in the second trimester of pregnancy. These receptors came from a female donor in good health, enrolled as a control in a pregnancy study.

The chain joins TRBV5-6 to TRBJ2-7; the D gene is possibly TRBD2 (5 bases). The CDR3 spans 12 residues. Germline CDR1 reads SGHDT; CDR2 reads YYEEEE. V lost 4 bases to trimming and J lost 3 bases, with 8 bases between them. CDR3: CASSAGSYEQYF. The CDR3 DNA reads TGTGCCAGCAGCGCGGGCAGCTACGAGCAGTACTTC.

The J gene is TRBJ1-1, the V gene TRBV5-1; the D is unclear. Germline lookup yields CDR1 SGHRS and CDR2 YFSETQ. V was clipped by 0 bases and J by 5 bases, with 17 bases between them. The CDR3 loop spans 16 amino acids. The CDR3 DNA reads TGCGCCAGCAGCTTGGGAGTAGGCGGGGAGGCAACTGAAGCTTTCTTT. It encodes CASSLGVGGEATEAFF.